This T cell receptor beta chain was profiled in a study of technical replicates of blood from a few donors. CDR1 and CDR2 from the germline V gene are MNHNS and SASEGT. This CDR3 has 13 residues. J lost 5 bases, V lost 4 bases, and 4 bases had no gene match. This table comes from immunoSEQ multiplex PCR, and its TCRdb copy is limited to in-frame clones, with some not included. The table includes 55,000 to 85,000 clones, 95% to 98% detected once. This receptor was taken from a human donor in good health. The sequenced sample consisted of T cells isolated from PBMCs. V is TRBV6-1 and J is TRBJ2-5, with 7 bases that match TRBD1. CDR3: CASSVTGKETQYF. The CDR3 DNA follows: TGTGCCAGCAGTGTGACAGGGAAGGAGACCCAGTACTTC.